This T cell receptor (beta chain) was captured by sequencing in a study of blood T cells in healthy people across ages. Regarding the study as a whole: Roughly linearly, TCR beta diversity per million T cells fell as age increased. Since the PBMCs were unsorted, naive and antigen-experienced cells could not be conclusively compared.

This clonotype was detected only once. Antigen unknown. It was with a sample-barcoded 5' primer and a J-beta primer mix that a second PCR of about 7 to 12 cycles was run. Using its own MiXCR run on the 5' RACE reads, TCRdb lists one record per CDR3 protein. The table records 1.2 million to 1.5 million distinct CDR3 sequences, 40% to 50% of them present only once. This CDR3 is built from 17 residues. Germline V CDR1 and CDR2: SGHAT, FQNNGV. Each donor had approximately 10 milliliters of peripheral blood drawn. Samples had at least 7 million PBMCs isolated from them. The chain carries TRBV11-2 and TRBJ2-1; 7 bases line up with TRBD2. The J call is in doubt because the DNA end fits TRBJ2-7 better. The sample taken for sequencing was blood. The TCR was taken from a woman aged 18 to 35 in good health. In DNA form, the CDR3 reads TGTGCCAGCAGCTTAGTTGGTGGGAGGGATTTCTACAATGAGCAGTACTTC. This codes for CASSLVGGRDFYNEQYF.